This TCR beta chain was identified in a study of cytomegalovirus exposure and HLA in healthy donors. About the research overall: An earlier analysis identified approximately 110 million unique TCR beta sequences in about 200 million T cells.

Primers: 60 Vbeta forward and 13 Jbeta reverse. TCRdb keeps only in-frame clones here, not all; method: immunoSEQ multiplex PCR. The profile shows around 210,000 clones, about 88% of them singletons. This clone has only one observation. The source material was PBMCs. This receptor was obtained from a girl aged 2 to 9 in good health and CMV-seronegative.

CDR3: CASSPSSFRGSAGELFF. CDR3 coding DNA: TGTGCCAGCAGCCCGTCTTCCTTTAGGGGGTCGGCCGGGGAGCTGTTTTTT. J is TRBJ2-2 and V is TRBV5-6; maybe TRBD1 (6 bases). With 4 bases removed from V and 6 bases from J, the gap between germline ends came to 22 bases. CDR3 length equals 17 residues. CDR1 and CDR2 (germline): SGHDT, YYEEEE.